These 29 T cell receptor beta chains came from one sample sequenced in a study of regulatory T cells in long-lasting Graves disease. Arm-PCR of CDR3 regions and iRepertoire HTBI primers were the basis on which TCR beta libraries were built. TCRdb re-analysed the multiplex PCR reads in MiXCR, keeping a single row per CDR3 protein. The profile shows 550,000 to 600,000 distinct CDR3 sequences, about 16% of them singletons. The time point was: newly diagnosed GD, antithyroid drugs for less than 3 months. Following extraction of RNA from PBMCs, that RNA was used to make the TCR library. These data were also filed under a second study, of T cells in Graves' hyperthyroidism and ophthalmopathy.

The source material was peripheral blood mononuclear cells (PBMCs), sampled at new diagnosis, from a patient treated with antithyroid drugs. These receptors all stem from a man between 18 and 35 years old with Graves disease.

The chain carries TRBV4-1 and TRBJ2-7; TRBD2 aligns across 10 bases. The CDR3 contains 16 residues. The germline V gene encodes CDR1 MGHRA and CDR2 YSYEKL. V shed 3 bases and J 5 bases; nucleotides not matched to a gene: 10. CDR3 DNA: TGCGCCAGCAGCCAGCTCATAGCGGGAGGTATCAACGAGCAGTACTTC. It encodes CASSQLIAGGINEQYF.

Notes on this clonotype: One base away lies a much larger clone, so this may be a sequencing read error. The gene calls are TRBV30 and TRBJ2-7; 8 nucleotides match TRBD2. This CDR3 comprises 13 residues. Germline V gene sequence: CDR1 GTSNPN, CDR2 SVGIG (reference sequence). The V segment lost 4 bases and the J segment 7 bases; nucleotides outside the gene matches: 9. CDR3 amino acids: CAWNLAGHNEQYF. Here the CDR3 DNA reads TGTGCCTGGAATCTAGCGGGCCACAATGAGCAGTACTTC.

This clonotype appeared many times. The chain employs TRBV2 and TRBJ2-3; no firm D call. Germline lookup yields CDR1 SNHLY and CDR2 FYNNEI. V was shortened by 3 bases and J by 1 base, with 8 bases between the two germline ends. The CDR3 loop spans 14 amino acids. Written as DNA, the CDR3 is TGTGCCAGCAGTGATCGGACCCGCACAGATACGCAGTATTTT. Translated, it gives CASSDRTRTDTQYF.

Turning to this clonotype: At one of its ends the junction is not consistent with the germline gene, which may arise from a read error. The chain employs TRBV6-5 and TRBJ2-7, with D perhaps TRBD1 or TRBD2 (5 bases each). The CDR3 consists of 15 residues. In germline, CDR1 is MNHEY, CDR2 SVGAGI. DNA for the CDR3: TGTGCCAGCAGTTACTCTGGGGGACCAACTTACGGGCAGTGCTTC. Translation: CASSYSGGPTYGQCF.

The V gene is TRBV5-1, the J gene TRBJ2-7; the D is unclear. Germline CDR1 SGHRS, CDR2 YFSETQ. Trimming left V 1 base short and J 12 bases short, with 20 bases between. This CDR3 has 14 amino acids. The CDR3 DNA reads TGCGCCAGCAGCTTGACGGCGGACCCTCCTCACTGGTACTTC. Translated: CASSLTADPPHWYF.

This clonotype was picked up many times. The J gene is TRBJ2-2, the V gene TRBV5-1, with D perhaps TRBD2 (6 bases). The V end was cut by 3 bases, the J end by 0 bases, with 9 bases between. Germline-derived CDR1 and CDR2 are SGHRS and YFSETQ. This CDR3 contains 15 residues. CDR3 DNA: TGCGCCAGCAGCTGGAGGGCATCGAACACCGGGGAGCTGTTTTTT. Translation gives CASSWRASNTGELFF.

The table lists this clonotype with a few counts. The CDR3 DNA reads as TGTGCCAGCAGTGTACAGCCATCGGGTGGCTACACCTTC. It specifies CASSVQPSGGYTF. The chain couples TRBV6-1 to TRBJ1-2; no clear D. The V and J ends lost 4 bases and 7 bases respectively, with 13 bases between them. CDR3 length: 13 residues. The germline V gene has CDR1 MNHNS and CDR2 SASEGT.

This clonotype was seen more than once but under ten times. The gene calls are TRBV5-1 and TRBJ1-5; possible D gene TRBD1, 6 bases. The germline V gene encodes CDR1 SGHRS and CDR2 YFSETQ. Trimming left V 4 bases short and J 2 bases short, with 10 bases between. CDR3 length equals 14 residues. This CDR3 is CASSGGQGNQPQHF. CDR3 sequence (DNA): TGCGCCAGCAGCGGGGGGCAGGGCAATCAGCCCCAGCATTTT.

This clonotype has ten or more counts. V is TRBV20-1 and J is TRBJ2-7, with 10 bases lining up with TRBD2. The ends lost 4 bases at V and 3 bases at J; junction bases unmatched: 6. The CDR3 extends over 14 amino acids. CDR1 DFQATT and CDR2 SNEGSKA come from the germline V gene (reference sequence). CDR3 sequence: CSATRTSGNYEQYF. CDR3 nucleotide sequence: TGCAGTGCTACCCGGACTAGCGGTAACTACGAGCAGTACTTC.

In this sample, this clonotype turned up a few times. This rearrangement joins TRBV19 to TRBJ2-3; D not resolved. The germline gives CDR1 LNHDA, CDR2 SQIVND (reference sequence). This CDR3 has 15 amino acids. V lost 3 bases and J 0 bases, leaving 10 bases between the germline ends. CDR3 residues: CASSIDQLSTDTQYF. CDR3 DNA: TGTGCCAGTAGTATCGATCAACTGAGCACAGATACGCAGTATTTT.

This clonotype was seen many times. This chain joins TRBV7-9 and TRBJ2-3; TRBD2 agrees at 9 bases. The V gene end was trimmed by 5 bases and the J gene end by 2 bases; junction bases not matched to a gene: 11. The germline V gene has CDR1 SEHNR and CDR2 FQNEAQ (reference sequence). The length of the CDR3 is 17 residues. This CDR3 reads CASSPRRLADHTDTQYF. The CDR3 DNA follows: TGTGCCAGCAGCCCGAGGAGACTAGCGGACCACACAGATACGCAGTATTTT. Based on the CDR3 plus reference TRBV7-9 and TRBJ2-3, the full variable domain is DTGVSQNPRHKITKRGQNVTFRCDPISEHNRLYWYRQTLGQGPEFLTYFQNEAQLEKSRLLSDRFSAERPKGSFSTLEIQRTEQGDSAMYLCASSPRRLADHTDTQYFGPGTRLTVL.

This clonotype was seen at least ten times. This chain links TRBV11-2 with TRBJ2-3; D is uncertain. V was cut by 1 base and J by 2 bases, with 7 bases left in between. Germline values: CDR1 SGHAT, CDR2 FQNNGV. CDR3 length: 14 amino acids. CDR3 sequence reads: CASSLVHLTDTQYF. CDR3 DNA: TGTGCCAGCAGCTTAGTACACCTCACAGATACGCAGTATTTT.

This clonotype was observed many times. This CDR3 reads CASSSATVGRNQPQHF. The CDR3 coding sequence is TGTGCCAGCAGCAGTGCTACAGTTGGTCGCAATCAGCCCCAGCATTTT. J is TRBJ1-5 and V is TRBV6-1, with no clear D. Germline assignment: CDR1 MNHNS and CDR2 SASEGT. Trimming cost V 6 bases and J 2 bases, with 17 bases left between them. This CDR3 region has 16 residues.

This clonotype was detected many times. The chain uses TRBV12-3 or TRBV12-4 and TRBJ1-2; 7 bases line up with TRBD1. The CDR3 totals 13 residues. V gave up 4 bases and J gave up 6 bases; unmatched junction bases: 5. CDR3 sequence: CASSSTGRDGYTF. CDR3 in DNA: TGTGCCAGCAGTTCGACAGGGAGGGATGGCTACACCTTC.

This clonotype was found many times. The rearrangement uses TRBV2 and TRBJ1-2; 8 nucleotides agree with TRBD1. Germline V gene sequence: CDR1 SNHLY, CDR2 FYNNEI. The CDR3 runs to 15 residues. V trimming: 4 bases; J trimming: 6 bases; junction bases outside the gene matches: 10. The CDR3 coding sequence is TGTGCCAGCAGTGGAGCAGGGACAGGAGGGAATGGCTACACCTTC. Its protein product is CASSGAGTGGNGYTF.

There are many counts of this clonotype. The rearrangement uses TRBV12-3 or TRBV12-4 and TRBJ2-5, with 8 bases fitting TRBD2. This CDR3 comprises 14 residues. Trimming cost V 6 bases and J 5 bases; bases outside gene matches: 8. The CDR3 sequence is CASRTRLASETQYF. Written as DNA, the CDR3 is TGTGCCAGCAGAACTCGACTAGCGTCCGAGACCCAGTACTTC.

There are many counts of this clonotype. The chain links TRBV2 to TRBJ1-1, with TRBD1 as a possible D gene (5 bases). V was shortened by 3 bases and J by 4 bases, with 15 bases between the two germline ends. This CDR3 is 15 amino acids long. Germline values: CDR1 SNHLY, CDR2 FYNNEI. The CDR3: CASSEVVEGTTEAFF. The DNA for the CDR3 is TGTGCCAGCAGTGAGGTGGTGGAGGGGACCACTGAAGCTTTCTTT.

This clonotype was detected a few times. The chain joins TRBV6-1 to TRBJ1-5, with TRBD1 matching over 11 bases. After removal of 6 bases from V and 5 bases from J, the junction contained 3 bases not matched to a gene. The CDR3 totals 14 residues. From germline, CDR1 is MNHNS and CDR2 SASEGT. CDR3 in amino acids: CASSWTGGHQPQHF. For the CDR3, the DNA is TGTGCCAGCAGCTGGACAGGGGGCCATCAGCCCCAGCATTTT.

This clonotype was detected a few times. The gene calls are TRBV5-5 and TRBJ1-4; D unclear. Trimming stripped 0 bases from V and 8 bases from J, with 8 bases between. Germline V gives CDR1 SGHKS, CDR2 YYEKEE (reference sequence). The CDR3 has 13 amino acids. The DNA of the CDR3 is TGTGCCAGCAGCTTGGACAGCAAAGAAAAACTGTTTTTT. Protein: CASSLDSKEKLFF.

This clonotype was seen many times. The chain uses TRBV20-1 and TRBJ2-7; 7 positions match TRBD1. V was clipped by 0 bases and J by 2 bases; unmatched bases: 4. The CDR3 loop spans 14 amino acids. Per germline, CDR1 DFQATT and CDR2 SNEGSKA (reference sequence). The CDR3 here is CSAREGQKAYEQYF. The CDR3 DNA follows: TGCAGTGCTAGAGAGGGACAGAAAGCCTACGAGCAGTACTTC.

The V gene is TRBV19, the J gene TRBJ2-5, with a weak D call TRBD2 (6 bases). Per the germline V gene, CDR1 is LNHDA and CDR2 is SQIVND (reference sequence). The CDR3 runs 15 residues. Trimming took 4 bases from V and 5 from J, leaving 17 bases between them. CDR3 bases: TGTGCCAGTAGTACGAGCGGGTATTTGGCGGAGACCCAGTACTTC. This codes for CASSTSGYLAETQYF.

This clonotype has a count of ten or more. The chain has TRBV29-1 and TRBJ2-7; D tentatively fits TRBD1 or TRBD2 (6 bases each). Trimming took off 7 bases at V and 0 bases at J, with 10 bases between the two ends. Germline V gives CDR1 SQVTM, CDR2 ANQGSEA. CDR3 length: 12 residues. CDR3 nucleotides: TGCAGCGCGGAGGGGGACTCCTACGAGCAGTACTTC. Its protein is CSAEGDSYEQYF.

The CDR3 loop reads CASNRNSNQPQHF. DNA of the CDR3: TGTGCCAGTAACAGAAATAGCAATCAGCCCCAGCATTTT. The rearrangement links TRBV19 to TRBJ1-5; the D is unclear. CDR3 length: 13 residues. V was trimmed by 7 bases and J by 0 bases, leaving 7 bases between them. Germline lookup yields CDR1 LNHDA and CDR2 SQIVND (reference sequence).

This clonotype was seen a few times. The chain uses TRBV6-2 or TRBV6-3 and TRBJ1-2; no reliable D call. The V end was cut by 6 bases, the J end by 2 bases, with 13 bases between. Germline V CDR1 and CDR2: MNHEY, SVGEGT. This CDR3 comprises 14 residues. CDR3 bases: TGTGCCAGCAGCCCTCCCGGGAAAAACTATGGCTACACCTTC. Translated: CASSPPGKNYGYTF.

The sample holds many counts of this clonotype. This chain joins TRBV11-2 and TRBJ2-1; 8 bases are shared with TRBD2. This CDR3 is built from 16 residues. The germline V gene encodes CDR1 SGHAT and CDR2 FQNNGV. Germline trimming cut 6 bases from V and 0 bases from J; bases unmatched to any gene: 7. CDR3: CASSYSSGSSYNEQFF. The CDR3 nucleotides are TGTGCCAGCAGTTACTCCAGCGGGAGCTCCTACAATGAGCAGTTCTTC.

This clonotype has ten or more counts. The CDR3 loop is CATSTGLSNQPQHF. The CDR3 DNA reads as TGTGCCACCAGTACAGGGTTAAGCAATCAGCCCCAGCATTTT. The chain is built from TRBV24-1 and TRBJ1-5; tentative D call: TRBD1 (6 bases). CDR1 and CDR2 from the germline V gene are KGHDR and SFDVKD. This CDR3 spans 14 amino acids. The V end lost 6 bases, the J end lost 1 base, and 9 bases lay between the germline ends.

CDR3 in DNA: TGTGCCAGCAGTTTCTCTGGCGGTAACACCGGGGAGCTGTTTTTT. Its protein product is CASSFSGGNTGELFF. V usage is TRBV5-6 and J usage is TRBJ2-2; unclear D gene. V was shortened by 5 bases and J by 2 bases, with 13 bases between the two germline ends. This CDR3 region has 15 residues. In germline, CDR1 is SGHDT, CDR2 YYEEEE.

This clonotype turned up a few times. CDR3 protein: CASSQDGNLRRHEQYF. The CDR3 DNA reads as TGTGCCAGCAGCCAGGACGGAAACTTGCGACGCCACGAGCAGTACTTC. The J gene is TRBJ2-7, the V gene TRBV5-4; D is unresolved. The length of the CDR3 is 16 residues. Trimming cost V 4 bases and J 5 bases, with 22 bases left between them. From germline, CDR1 is SGHNT and CDR2 YYREEE (reference sequence).

In this sample, this clonotype turned up a few times. The V gene is TRBV25-1, the J gene TRBJ2-1, with 12 bases matching TRBD1. This CDR3 spans 16 amino acids. Germline V gene sequence: CDR1 MGHDK, CDR2 SYGVNS. Germline trimming cut 2 bases from V and 8 bases from J; bases unmatched to any gene: 7. CDR3 sequence reads: CASSEGPGQGAYEQFF. As DNA, the CDR3 is TGTGCCAGCAGTGAAGGACCGGGACAGGGGGCCTATGAGCAGTTCTTC.